This TCR beta chain was profiled in a study of T-cell reconstitution after alpha-beta-depleted transplantation in children. Study-wide points: T-cell counts and diversity were attributed mostly to newly produced T cells one year after transplant. Elevated TCRbeta diversity at day 60 was traced, in some patients, to surviving recipient T cells and thymic progenitors. Expanded clones from the graft, numbering several hundred, reportedly supplied alpha-beta T cells about two months after transplant.

This CDR3 is built from 16 residues. J lost 3 bases, V lost 5 bases, and 9 bases had no gene match. Per the germline V gene, CDR1 is SGHVS and CDR2 is FNYEAQ. Unique molecular identifiers were incorporated when the TCRbeta library was constructed. One entry per CDR3 protein results from TCRdb running MiXCR on the PCR reads. The data hold about 980,000 distinct CDR3 sequences, with about 29% observed a single time. Concerning this clonotype itself: Its matching antigen is unknown.

Sequences were derived from PBMCs, mostly from graft donor cells, sampled 360 days after TCRalphabeta/CD19-depleted stem cell transplant. The receptor comes from a boy under two years old who had a stem cell transplant for SCID, so the T cells may come from the graft donor. The J gene is TRBJ2-2, the V gene TRBV7-6, with TRBD1 identical over 7 bases. The CDR3 region is CASSGPRQGYTGELFF. CDR3 in DNA: TGTGCCAGCAGCGGCCCGCGACAGGGATACACCGGGGAGCTGTTTTTT. The variable domain in full, completed from reference TRBV7-6 and TRBJ2-2, reads GAGVSQSPRYKVTKRGQDVALRCDPISGHVSLYWYRQALGQGPEFLTYFNYEAQQDKSGLPNDRFSAERPEGSISTLTIQRTEQRDSAMYRCASSGPRQGYTGELFFGEGSRLTVL.